This T cell receptor beta chain was recovered during a study of T cell responses to AZD1222 COVID-19 vaccine (dated by TCRdb to the early 2020s). The study in broad terms: AZD1222 recipients with second doses at about 4 weeks or about 12 weeks were pooled, because spike-specific TCR depth and breadth did not differ between schedules. Trial participants were enrolled by age into subgroups of 18-55, 56-69 and 70-plus years, and around 150, 29 and 61 TCR-sequenced participants, respectively, were included in these subgroups. A total of 233 trial participants underwent TCR sequencing, of whom 207 received two doses of AZD1222 and roughly 25 received two doses of the MenACWY control vaccine. Study-wide findings and limitations: The vaccine-associated CD4 TCRs covered the entire spike protein, and the dominant responses fell in regions 160-218 and 743-854. The 56-69-year group was small, and its depth increase did not reach significance, likely because of low power. After two AZD1222 doses, spike-specific TCR breadth and depth were significantly higher than at day 0 and than in MenACWY recipients. Because no day 14 peak-response samples were available, repertoires were characterized only after the peak T cell response. Reportedly, almost half of the unique spike-specific TCRs recognized epitopes lying outside the regions that are mutated in the B.1.351 and B.1.1.7 variants. Participants were mostly white British, with more females than males. The authors suggested clonal diversity may have been underestimated. Conclusions about previously exposed vaccinees are limited, since just a handful of AZD1222 recipients were seropositive for SARS-CoV-2 at baseline.

The table lists this clone with a count of one. Its antigen is currently not known. No clone much larger than this one lies a single base away; base qualities are absent. In light of the paper, this sample's time point label describes: baseline before first vaccination. The vaccinee samples were drawn from two UK trials, COV001 and COV002, one of which was a single-blind randomized controlled phase 2/3 trial testing AZD1222 (ChAdOx1 nCoV-19) in healthy adults. For TCRbeta chain sequencing, PBMC samples from trial participants were taken at day 0 and at day 28 after the second dose. The CDR3 regions of human TCRbeta chains were analyzed by immunosequencing. The published analysis was carried out like this. TCRs in the repertoires were matched against a reference library of SARS-CoV-2-specific TCRs that had been generated with the MIRA antigen-specificity platform. Breadth was defined as the fraction of unique TCRs that were SARS-CoV-2-associated. Depth was defined as the fraction of total T cells that were SARS-CoV-2-associated. Using the MIRA data, every spike-specific TCR was mapped to the spike region that the TCR reacted to and assigned to either a CD4 or a CD8 class. Log10-transformed breadth and depth values were compared by one-way ANOVA with Sidak's multiple comparisons tests. In TCRdb, the immuneACCESS table is reduced to in-frame sequences with V and J assigned. These tables do not hold every clone; where another copy was compared, an unresolved V gene accounts for under half, and the others remain unexplained. The V and J calls and clone size come from that table; D and trimming were worked out from the DNA. The sample table records about 180,000 clones; over 75% of these occur just once. 6.9% of the sample is held by the ten biggest clonotypes.

V loses 3 bases, J loses 4 bases, and the germline ends lie 15 bases apart. Measured from the cysteine to the phenylalanine, the CDR3 is 15 residues long. This entry keeps only the CDR3 DNA: 45 bases, framed from base 1. Per the germline V gene (reference sequence), LNHDA is the CDR1 and SQIVND is the CDR2. This receptor was taken from an adult in good health. Recombination connected TRBV19 to TRBJ1-2; D gene: possibly TRBD1, on 5 matching bases. Specimen: peripheral blood, collected on day 0 of AZD1222 vaccination. Here the CDR3 is given as CASSIAGYSGYGYTF. Read as DNA, the sequence is TGTGCCAGTAGTATTGCAGGGTACTCAGGCTATGGCTACACCTTC.